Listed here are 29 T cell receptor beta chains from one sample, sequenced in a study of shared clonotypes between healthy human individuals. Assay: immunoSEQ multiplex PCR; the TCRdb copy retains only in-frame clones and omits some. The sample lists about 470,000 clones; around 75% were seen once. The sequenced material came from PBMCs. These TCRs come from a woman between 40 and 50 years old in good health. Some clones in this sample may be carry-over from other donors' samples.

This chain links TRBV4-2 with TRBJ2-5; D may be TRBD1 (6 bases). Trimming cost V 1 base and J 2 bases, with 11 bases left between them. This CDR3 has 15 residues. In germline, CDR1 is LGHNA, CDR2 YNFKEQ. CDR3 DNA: TGTGCCAGCAGCCAAGGGAGTCAGGGGCAAGAGACCCAGTACTTC. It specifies CASSQGSQGQETQYF.

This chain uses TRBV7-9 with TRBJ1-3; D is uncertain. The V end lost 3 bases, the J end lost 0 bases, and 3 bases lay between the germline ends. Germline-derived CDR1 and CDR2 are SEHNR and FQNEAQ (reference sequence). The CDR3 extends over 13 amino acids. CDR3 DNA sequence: TGTGCCAGCAGCTTTAACTCTGGAAACACCATATATTTT. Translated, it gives CASSFNSGNTIYF. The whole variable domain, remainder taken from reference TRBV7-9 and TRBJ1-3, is DTGVSQNPRHKITKRGQNVTFRCDPISEHNRLYWYRQTLGQGPEFLTYFQNEAQLEKSRLLSDRFSAERPKGSFSTLEIQRTEQGDSAMYLCASSFNSGNTIYFGEGSWLTVV.

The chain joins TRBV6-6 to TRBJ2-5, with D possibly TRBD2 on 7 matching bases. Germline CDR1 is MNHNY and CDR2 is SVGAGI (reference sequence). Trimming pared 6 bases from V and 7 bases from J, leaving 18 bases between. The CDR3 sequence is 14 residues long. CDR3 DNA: TGTGCCAGCAGGAGGGAGGGGGAGTATGCGACCCAGTACTTC. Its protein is CASRREGEYATQYF.

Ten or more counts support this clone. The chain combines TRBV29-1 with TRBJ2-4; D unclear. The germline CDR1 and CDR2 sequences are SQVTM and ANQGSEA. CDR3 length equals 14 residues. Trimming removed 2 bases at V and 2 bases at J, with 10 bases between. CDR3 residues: CSVESEWPKNIQYF. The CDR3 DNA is TGCAGCGTTGAAAGTGAATGGCCCAAAAACATTCAGTACTTC.

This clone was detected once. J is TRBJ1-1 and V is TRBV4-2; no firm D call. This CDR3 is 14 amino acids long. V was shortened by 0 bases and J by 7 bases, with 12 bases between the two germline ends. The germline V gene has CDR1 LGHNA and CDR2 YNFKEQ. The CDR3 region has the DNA TGTGCCAGCAGCCAAGAGGGAGACTGGGGTGAAGCTTTCTTT. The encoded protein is CASSQEGDWGEAFF.

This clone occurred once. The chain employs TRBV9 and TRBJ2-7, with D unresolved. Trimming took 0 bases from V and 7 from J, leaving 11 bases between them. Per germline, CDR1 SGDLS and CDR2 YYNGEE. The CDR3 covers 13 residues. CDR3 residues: CASSVASSGEQYF. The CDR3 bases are TGTGCCAGCAGCGTAGCGAGTTCCGGGGAGCAGTACTTC. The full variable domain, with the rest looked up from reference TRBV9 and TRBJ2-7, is DSGVTQTPKHLITATGQRVTLRCSPRSGDLSVYWYQQSLDQGLQFLIQYYNGEERAKGNILERFSAQQFPDLHSELNLSSLELGDSALYFCASSVASSGEQYFGPGTRLTVT.

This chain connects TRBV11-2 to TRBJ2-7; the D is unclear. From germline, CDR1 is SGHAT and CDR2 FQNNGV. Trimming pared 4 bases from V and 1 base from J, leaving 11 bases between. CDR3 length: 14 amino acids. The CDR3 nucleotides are TGTGCCAGCAGCTCCCTAGGCGTATCCTACGAGCAGTACTTC. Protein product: CASSSLGVSYEQYF. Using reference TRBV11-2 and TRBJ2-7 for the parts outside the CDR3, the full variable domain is EAGVAQSPRYKIIEKRQSVAFWCNPISGHATLYWYQQILGQGPKLLIQFQNNGVVDDSQLPKDRFSAERLKGVDSTLKIQPAKLEDSAVYLCASSSLGVSYEQYFGPGTRLTVT.

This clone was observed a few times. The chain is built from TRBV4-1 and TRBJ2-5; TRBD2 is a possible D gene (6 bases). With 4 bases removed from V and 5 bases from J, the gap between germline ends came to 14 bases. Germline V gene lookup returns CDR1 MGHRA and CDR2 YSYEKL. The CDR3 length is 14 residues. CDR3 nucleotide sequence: TGCGCCAGCAGCCTCCTCGGGAGAAATGAGACCCAGTACTTC. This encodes CASSLLGRNETQYF.

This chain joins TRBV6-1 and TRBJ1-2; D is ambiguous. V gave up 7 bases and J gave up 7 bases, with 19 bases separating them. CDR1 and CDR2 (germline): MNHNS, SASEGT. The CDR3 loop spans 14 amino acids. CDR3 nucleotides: TGTGCCAGCATAGGAGGCCCTGGAATGTCTGGCTACACCTTC. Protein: CASIGGPGMSGYTF.

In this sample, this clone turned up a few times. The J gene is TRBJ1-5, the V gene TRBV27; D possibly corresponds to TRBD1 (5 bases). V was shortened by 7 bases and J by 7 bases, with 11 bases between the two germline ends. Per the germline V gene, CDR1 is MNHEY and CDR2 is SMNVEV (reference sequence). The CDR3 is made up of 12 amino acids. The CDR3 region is CASTTGGQPQHF. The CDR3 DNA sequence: TGTGCCAGCACCACGGGGGGGCAGCCCCAGCATTTT.

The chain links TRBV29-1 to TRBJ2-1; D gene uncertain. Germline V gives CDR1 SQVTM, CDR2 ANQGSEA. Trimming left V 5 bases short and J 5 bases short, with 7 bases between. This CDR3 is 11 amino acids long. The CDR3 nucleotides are TGCAGCGTTCACGAAAACAATGAGCAGTTCTTC. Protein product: CSVHENNEQFF.

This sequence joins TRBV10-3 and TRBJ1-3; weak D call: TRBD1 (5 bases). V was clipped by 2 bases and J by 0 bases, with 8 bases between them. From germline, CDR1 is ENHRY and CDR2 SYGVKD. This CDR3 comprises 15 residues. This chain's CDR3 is CAISEDSFSGNTIYF. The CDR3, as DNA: TGTGCCATCAGTGAGGACAGCTTCTCTGGAAACACCATATATTTT.

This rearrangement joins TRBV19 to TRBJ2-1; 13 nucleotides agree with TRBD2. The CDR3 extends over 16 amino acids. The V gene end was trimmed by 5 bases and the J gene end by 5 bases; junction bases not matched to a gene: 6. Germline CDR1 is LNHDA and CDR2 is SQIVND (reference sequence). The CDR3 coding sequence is TGTGCCAGTAGTTTCGGGACTAGCGGGACGCACAATGAGCAGTTCTTC. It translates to CASSFGTSGTHNEQFF.

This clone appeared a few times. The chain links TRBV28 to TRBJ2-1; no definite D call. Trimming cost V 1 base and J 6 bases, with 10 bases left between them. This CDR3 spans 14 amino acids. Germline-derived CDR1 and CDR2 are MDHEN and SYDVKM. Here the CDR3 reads CASSLLAGVNEQFF. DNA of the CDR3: TGTGCCAGCAGTTTATTGGCTGGGGTCAATGAGCAGTTCTTC.

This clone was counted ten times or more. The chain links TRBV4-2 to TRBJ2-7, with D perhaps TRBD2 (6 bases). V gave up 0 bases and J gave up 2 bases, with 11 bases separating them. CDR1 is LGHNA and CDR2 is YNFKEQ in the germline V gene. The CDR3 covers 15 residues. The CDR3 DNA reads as TGTGCCAGCAGCCAAGATGAACAGCGGGCCTACGAGCAGTACTTC. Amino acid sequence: CASSQDEQRAYEQYF.

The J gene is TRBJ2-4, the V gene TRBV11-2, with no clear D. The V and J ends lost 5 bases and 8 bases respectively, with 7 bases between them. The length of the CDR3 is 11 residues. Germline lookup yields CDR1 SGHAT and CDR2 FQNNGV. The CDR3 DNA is TGTGCCAGCAGCCCCCATTACATTCAGTACTTC. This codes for CASSPHYIQYF.

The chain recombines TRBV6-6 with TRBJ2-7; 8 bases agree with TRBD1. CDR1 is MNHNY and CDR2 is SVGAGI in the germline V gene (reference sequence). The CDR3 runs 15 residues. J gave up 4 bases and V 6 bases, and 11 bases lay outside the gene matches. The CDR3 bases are TGTGCCAGCAGCCGACCCCAACAGGGGGGATACGAGCAGTACTTC. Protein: CASSRPQQGGYEQYF.

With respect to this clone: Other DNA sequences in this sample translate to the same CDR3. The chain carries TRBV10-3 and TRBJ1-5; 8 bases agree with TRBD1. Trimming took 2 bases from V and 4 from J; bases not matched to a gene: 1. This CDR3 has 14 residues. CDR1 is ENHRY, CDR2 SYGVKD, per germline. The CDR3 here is CAISETGGNQPQHF. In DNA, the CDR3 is TGTGCCATCAGTGAGACAGGGGGAAATCAGCCCCAGCATTTT.

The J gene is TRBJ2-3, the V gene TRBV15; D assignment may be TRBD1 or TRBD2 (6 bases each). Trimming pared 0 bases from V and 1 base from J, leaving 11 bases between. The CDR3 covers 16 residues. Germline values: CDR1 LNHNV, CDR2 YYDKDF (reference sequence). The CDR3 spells CATSRDRGPGTDTQYF. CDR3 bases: TGTGCCACCAGCAGAGATCGGGGGCCCGGCACAGATACGCAGTATTTT.

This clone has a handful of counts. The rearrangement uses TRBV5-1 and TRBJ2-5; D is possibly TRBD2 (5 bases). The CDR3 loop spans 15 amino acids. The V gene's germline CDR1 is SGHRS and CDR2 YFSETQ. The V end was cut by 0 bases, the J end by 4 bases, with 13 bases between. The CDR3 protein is CASSLGAGHGETQYF. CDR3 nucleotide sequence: TGCGCCAGCAGCTTGGGGGCGGGCCACGGAGAGACCCAGTACTTC.

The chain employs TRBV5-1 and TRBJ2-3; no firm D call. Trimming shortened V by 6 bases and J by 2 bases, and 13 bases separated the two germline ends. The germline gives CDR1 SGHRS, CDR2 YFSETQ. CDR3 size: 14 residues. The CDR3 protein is CASTSGRITDTQYF. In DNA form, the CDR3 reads TGCGCCAGCACGTCCGGGCGGATCACAGATACGCAGTATTTT.

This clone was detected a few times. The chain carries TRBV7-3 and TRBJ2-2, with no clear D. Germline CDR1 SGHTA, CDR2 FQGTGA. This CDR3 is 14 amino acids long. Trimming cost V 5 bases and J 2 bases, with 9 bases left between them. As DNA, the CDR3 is TGTGCCAGCAGCCCGACACTCAACACCGGGGAGCTGTTTTTT. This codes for CASSPTLNTGELFF.

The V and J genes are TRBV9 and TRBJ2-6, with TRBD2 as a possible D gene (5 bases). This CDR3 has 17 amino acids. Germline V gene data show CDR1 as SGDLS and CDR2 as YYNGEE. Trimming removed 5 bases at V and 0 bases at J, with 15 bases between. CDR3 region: CASSASSGGSGANVLTF. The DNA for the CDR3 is TGTGCCAGCAGTGCTTCCTCCGGAGGCTCTGGGGCCAACGTCCTGACTTTC.

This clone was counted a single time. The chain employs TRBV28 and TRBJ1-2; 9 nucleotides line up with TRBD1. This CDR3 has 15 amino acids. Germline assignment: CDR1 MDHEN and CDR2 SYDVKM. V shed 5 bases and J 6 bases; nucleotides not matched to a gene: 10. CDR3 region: CASSRLTDRGNGYTF. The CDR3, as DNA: TGTGCCAGCAGTAGACTGACGGACAGGGGTAATGGCTACACCTTC.

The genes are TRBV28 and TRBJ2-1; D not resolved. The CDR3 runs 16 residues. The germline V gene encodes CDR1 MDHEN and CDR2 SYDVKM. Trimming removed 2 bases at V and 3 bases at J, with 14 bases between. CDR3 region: CASSLVSTRHYNEQFF. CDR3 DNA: TGTGCCAGCAGTTTAGTAAGTACGAGACACTACAATGAGCAGTTCTTC.

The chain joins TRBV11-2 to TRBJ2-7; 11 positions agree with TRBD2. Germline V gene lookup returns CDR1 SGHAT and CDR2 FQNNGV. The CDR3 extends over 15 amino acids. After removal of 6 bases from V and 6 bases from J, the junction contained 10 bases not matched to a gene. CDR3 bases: TGTGCCAGCAGACTTAGCGGGAGGGCCCGTAGCGAGCAGTACTTC. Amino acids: CASRLSGRARSEQYF.

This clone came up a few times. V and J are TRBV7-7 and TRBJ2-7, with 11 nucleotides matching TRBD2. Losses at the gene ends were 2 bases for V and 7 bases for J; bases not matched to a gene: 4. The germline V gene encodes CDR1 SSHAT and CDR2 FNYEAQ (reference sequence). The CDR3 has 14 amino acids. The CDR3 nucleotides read TGTGCCAGCAGCTTAACTAGCGGGAGCCAAGAGCAGTACTTC. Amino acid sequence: CASSLTSGSQEQYF. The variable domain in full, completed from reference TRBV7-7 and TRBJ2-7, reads GAGVSQSPRYKVTKRGQDVTLRCDPISSHATLYWYQQALGQGPEFLTYFNYEAQPDKSGLPSDRFSAERPEGSISTLTIQRTEQRDSAMYRCASSLTSGSQEQYFGPGTRLTVT.

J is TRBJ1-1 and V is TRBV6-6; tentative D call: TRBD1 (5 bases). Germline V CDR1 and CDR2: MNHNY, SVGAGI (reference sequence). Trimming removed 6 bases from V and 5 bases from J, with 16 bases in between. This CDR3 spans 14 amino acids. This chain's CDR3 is CASSYRPAQTEAFF. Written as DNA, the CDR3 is TGTGCCAGCAGCTACAGGCCCGCCCAAACTGAAGCTTTCTTT.

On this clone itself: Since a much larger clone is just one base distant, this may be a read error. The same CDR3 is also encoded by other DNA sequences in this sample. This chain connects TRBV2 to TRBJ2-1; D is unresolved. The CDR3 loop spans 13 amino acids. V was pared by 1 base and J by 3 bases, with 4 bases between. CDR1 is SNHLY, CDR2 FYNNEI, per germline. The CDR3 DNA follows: TGTGCCAGCAGTGAAGGGGGCTACAATGAGCAGTTCTTC. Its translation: CASSEGGYNEQFF.